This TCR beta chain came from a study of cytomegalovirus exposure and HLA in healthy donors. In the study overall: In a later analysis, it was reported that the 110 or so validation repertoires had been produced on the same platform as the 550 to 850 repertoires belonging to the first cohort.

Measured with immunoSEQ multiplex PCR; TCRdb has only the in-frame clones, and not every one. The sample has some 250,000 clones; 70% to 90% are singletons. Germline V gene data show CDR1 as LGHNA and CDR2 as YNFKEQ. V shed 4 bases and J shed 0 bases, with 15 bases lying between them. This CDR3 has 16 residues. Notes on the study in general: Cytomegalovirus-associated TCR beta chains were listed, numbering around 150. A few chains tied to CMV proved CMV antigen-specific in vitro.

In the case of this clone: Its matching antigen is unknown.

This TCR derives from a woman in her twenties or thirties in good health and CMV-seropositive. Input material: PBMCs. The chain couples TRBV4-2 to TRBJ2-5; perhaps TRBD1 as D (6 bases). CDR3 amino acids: CASSRLGGHYQETQYF. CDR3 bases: TGTGCCAGCAGCCGATTAGGGGGACACTACCAAGAGACCCAGTACTTC.